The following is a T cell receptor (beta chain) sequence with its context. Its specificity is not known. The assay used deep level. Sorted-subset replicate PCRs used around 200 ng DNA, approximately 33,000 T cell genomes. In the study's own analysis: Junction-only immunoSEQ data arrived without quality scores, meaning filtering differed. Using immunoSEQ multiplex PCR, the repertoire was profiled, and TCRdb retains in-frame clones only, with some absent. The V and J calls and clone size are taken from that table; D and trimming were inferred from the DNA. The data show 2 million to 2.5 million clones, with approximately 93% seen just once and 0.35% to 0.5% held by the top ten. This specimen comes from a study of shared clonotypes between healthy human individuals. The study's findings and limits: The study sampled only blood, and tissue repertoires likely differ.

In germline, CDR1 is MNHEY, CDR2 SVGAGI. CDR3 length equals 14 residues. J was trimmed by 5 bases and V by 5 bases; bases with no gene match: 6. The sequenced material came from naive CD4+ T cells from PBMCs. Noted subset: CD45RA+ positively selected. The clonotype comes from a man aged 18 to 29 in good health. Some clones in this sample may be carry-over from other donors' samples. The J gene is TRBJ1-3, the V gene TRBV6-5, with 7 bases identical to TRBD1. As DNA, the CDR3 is TGTGCCAGCAGTCTCTCAGGGGGACGAAACACCATATATTTT. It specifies CASSLSGGRNTIYF.